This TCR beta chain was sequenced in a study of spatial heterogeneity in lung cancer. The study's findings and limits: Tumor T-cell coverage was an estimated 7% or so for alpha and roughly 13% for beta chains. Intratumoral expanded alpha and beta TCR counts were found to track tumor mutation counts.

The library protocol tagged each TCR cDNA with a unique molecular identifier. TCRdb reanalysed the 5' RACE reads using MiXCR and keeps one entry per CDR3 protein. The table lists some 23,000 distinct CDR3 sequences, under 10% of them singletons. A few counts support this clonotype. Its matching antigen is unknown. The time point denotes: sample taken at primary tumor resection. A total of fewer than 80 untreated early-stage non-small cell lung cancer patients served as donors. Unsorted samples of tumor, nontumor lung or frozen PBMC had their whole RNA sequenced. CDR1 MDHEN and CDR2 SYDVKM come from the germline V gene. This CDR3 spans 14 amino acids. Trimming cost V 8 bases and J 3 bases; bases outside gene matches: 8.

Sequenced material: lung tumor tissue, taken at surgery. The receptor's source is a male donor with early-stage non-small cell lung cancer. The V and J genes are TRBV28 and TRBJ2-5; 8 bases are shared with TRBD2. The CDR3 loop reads CASLPGGGEETQYF. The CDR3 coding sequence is TGTGCCAGCCTACCGGGGGGGGGAGAAGAGACCCAGTACTTC.